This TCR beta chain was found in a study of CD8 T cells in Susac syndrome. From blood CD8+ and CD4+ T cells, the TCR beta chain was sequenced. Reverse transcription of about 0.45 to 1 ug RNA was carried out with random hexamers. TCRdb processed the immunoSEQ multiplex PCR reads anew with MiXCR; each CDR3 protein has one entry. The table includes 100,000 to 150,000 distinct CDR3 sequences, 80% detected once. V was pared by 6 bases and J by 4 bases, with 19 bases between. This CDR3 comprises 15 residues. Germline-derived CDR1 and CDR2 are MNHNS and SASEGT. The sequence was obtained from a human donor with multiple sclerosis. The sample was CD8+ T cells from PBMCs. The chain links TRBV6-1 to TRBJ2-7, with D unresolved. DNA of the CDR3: TGTGCCAGCAGCACCAGACCCAGCTCCGATTACGAGCAGTACTTC. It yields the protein CASSTRPSSDYEQYF.